The 21 T cell receptor beta chains below all came from one sample that was sequenced in a study of CD8 T cells in ankylosing spondylitis. Overall study results and limits: A TCR beta motif made of about eight highly homologous variants seemed typical of ankylosing spondylitis blood.

A single record per CDR3 protein comes from TCRdb applying MiXCR to the 5' RACE reads. The sample holds fewer than 550,000 distinct CDR3 sequences, about 5.7% seen once. Their cognate antigens are unknown. Sequencing input: blood, either unsorted or a sorted T cell fraction (not recorded which). The receptors were sampled from a male donor with ankylosing spondylitis.

This clonotype was counted a few times. The CDR3 DNA reads TGTGCCAGCAGCTATGAGAGATTCGGGGAGACCCAGTACTTC. Protein product: CASSYERFGETQYF. V usage is TRBV5-6 and J usage is TRBJ2-5; no clear D gene. The CDR3 contains 14 residues. Per germline, CDR1 SGHDT and CDR2 YYEEEE. Deletions cut 3 bases from V and 5 bases from J, with 14 bases between.

This clonotype was picked up many times. The chain couples TRBV5-1 to TRBJ1-1, with TRBD1 as a possible D gene (5 bases). Trimming removed 4 bases at V and 7 bases at J, with 14 bases between. The CDR3 covers 13 residues. Germline-derived CDR1 and CDR2 are SGHRS and YFSETQ. The CDR3 nucleotides read TGCGCCAGCAGCCCGGTTAGTGGGGGTGAAGCTTTCTTT. It specifies CASSPVSGGEAFF.

This clonotype was found a few times. Here the CDR3 reads CASSLGWGLAGGHEQFF. Here the CDR3 DNA reads TGTGCCAGCAGCTTAGGTTGGGGACTAGCGGGAGGCCACGAGCAGTTCTTC. The J gene is TRBJ2-1, the V gene TRBV7-8, with TRBD2 matching over 15 bases. The CDR3 is 17 residues long. Germline CDR1 SGHVS, CDR2 FQNEAQ. Trimming cost V 1 base and J 10 bases; bases outside gene matches: 8. The full variable domain, completed using reference TRBV7-8 and TRBJ2-1, is GAGVSQSPRYKVAKRGQDVALRCDPISGHVSLFWYQQALGQGPEFLTYFQNEAQLDKSGLPSDRFFAERPEGSVSTLKIQRTQQEDSAVYLCASSLGWGLAGGHEQFFGPGTRLTVL.

This clonotype appeared many times. The rearrangement links TRBV20-1 to TRBJ1-5, with 8 positions matching TRBD1. V lost 2 bases, J lost 5 bases, and 5 bases stayed unmatched. CDR3 length: 14 amino acids. The germline gives CDR1 DFQATT, CDR2 SNEGSKA (reference sequence). The CDR3 DNA is TGCAGTGCTAGATCCGGGACAGGTTATCAGCCCCAGCATTTT. The encoded protein is CSARSGTGYQPQHF.

The sample holds many counts of this clonotype. The chain has TRBV20-1 and TRBJ2-5; D gene uncertain. Germline lookup yields CDR1 DFQATT and CDR2 SNEGSKA (reference sequence). This CDR3 contains 14 residues. The ends were cut back, 0 bases at V and 4 bases at J, with 12 bases in the middle. The CDR3 reads CSARDLTNLETQYF. Written as DNA, the CDR3 is TGCAGTGCTAGAGATCTAACAAACCTAGAGACCCAGTACTTC.

The sample holds many counts of this clonotype. This chain uses TRBV7-2 with TRBJ2-7; 11 positions agree with TRBD2. With 3 bases clipped from V and 1 base from J, the junction kept 2 bases outside the gene matches. Looked up from germline, CDR1 is SGHTA and CDR2 is FQGNSA. This CDR3 has 15 residues. CDR3 amino acids: CASSLGLAVSYEQYF. The CDR3 region has the DNA TGTGCCAGCAGCTTGGGACTAGCGGTATCCTACGAGCAGTACTTC.

Many counts were recorded for this clonotype. This chain uses TRBV20-1 with TRBJ1-4; D ambiguous. This CDR3 is 13 amino acids long. CDR1 DFQATT and CDR2 SNEGSKA come from the germline V gene (reference sequence). V was clipped by 2 bases and J by 3 bases, with 7 bases between them. The CDR3 protein is CSARSSPNEKLFF. CDR3 DNA sequence: TGCAGTGCTAGATCTTCCCCTAATGAAAAACTGTTTTTT.

Ten or more counts support this clonotype. The CDR3: CASSLSNYGYTF. The CDR3 nucleotides read TGTGCCAGCAGCCTCTCTAACTATGGCTACACCTTC. The gene calls are TRBV7-9 and TRBJ1-2; D not resolved. The CDR3 loop spans 12 amino acids. With 5 bases removed from V and 0 bases from J, the gap between germline ends came to 4 bases. Germline CDR1 and CDR2: SEHNR and FQNEAQ (reference sequence).

The rearrangement joins TRBV5-1 to TRBJ2-7; 8 nucleotides agree with TRBD1. Germline assignment: CDR1 SGHRS and CDR2 YFSETQ. V gave up 1 base and J gave up 7 bases; unmatched junction bases: 7. The CDR3 sequence is 14 residues long. The DNA of the CDR3 is TGCGCCAGCAGCTTGCGGACAGGGCAGGGGGAGCAGTACTTC. The encoded protein is CASSLRTGQGEQYF.

The table lists this clonotype with many counts. V and J are TRBV27 and TRBJ2-2, with D unresolved. This CDR3 is 15 amino acids long. Trimming stripped 2 bases from V and 2 bases from J, with 9 bases between. Germline lookup yields CDR1 MNHEY and CDR2 SMNVEV (reference sequence). The CDR3: CASSLGGGNTGELFF. The CDR3 DNA reads TGTGCCAGCAGTTTAGGTGGTGGTAACACCGGGGAGCTGTTTTTT.

In its sample, this clonotype was seen many times. The chain uses TRBV18 and TRBJ1-1; D possibly corresponds to TRBD1 (5 bases). CDR1 is KGHSH and CDR2 is LQKENI in the germline V gene. CDR3 length: 16 residues. Deletions cut 3 bases from V and 4 bases from J, with 18 bases between. CDR3 protein: CASSPVGGARSTEAFF. The DNA for the CDR3 is TGTGCCAGCTCACCCGTAGGAGGGGCAAGGAGCACTGAAGCTTTCTTT.

In this sample, this clonotype turned up many times. The chain has TRBV12-3 or TRBV12-4 and TRBJ2-1; 7 nucleotides align to TRBD1. Germline trimming cut 5 bases from V and 10 bases from J; bases unmatched to any gene: 8. The CDR3 has 13 residues. In DNA form, the CDR3 reads TGTGCCAGCAGTGTAACAGGGGCGAGAGAGCAGTTCTTC. Its translation: CASSVTGAREQFF.

This clonotype has a count of ten or more. One end of the junction does not line up with germline, which may come from a read error. The rearrangement joins TRBV7-9 to TRBJ2-7, with D possibly called TRBD1 or TRBD2 (7 bases each). Germline assignment: CDR1 SEHNR and CDR2 FQNEAQ (reference sequence). The CDR3 runs to 13 residues. The CDR3 sequence is CASSQGGGTPGDF. The CDR3 DNA sequence: TGTGCCAGCAGCCAGGGGGGAGGGACTCCCGGGGACTTC. Based on the CDR3 plus reference TRBV7-9 and TRBJ2-7, the full variable domain is DTGVSQNPRHKITKRGQNVTFRCDPISEHNRLYWYRQTLGQGPEFLTYFQNEAQLEKSRLLSDRFSAERPKGSFSTLEIQRTEQGDSAMYLCASSQGGGTPGDFGPGTRLTVT.

This clonotype was seen ten or more times. The gene calls are TRBV20-1 and TRBJ2-7; no firm D call. Trimming left V 3 bases short and J 6 bases short, with 15 bases between. Germline lookup yields CDR1 DFQATT and CDR2 SNEGSKA (reference sequence). CDR3 size: 13 residues. CDR3 loop: CSASSGPGSEQYF. CDR3 coding DNA: TGCAGTGCTAGTTCCGGGCCGGGTTCCGAGCAGTACTTC.

This clonotype was seen many times. The J gene is TRBJ2-2, the V gene TRBV5-1; D gene ambiguous. V shed 0 bases and J shed 0 bases, with 6 bases lying between them. The CDR3 is made up of 15 amino acids. The germline V gene encodes CDR1 SGHRS and CDR2 YFSETQ. CDR3 in amino acids: CASSLAPPNTGELFF. The CDR3 DNA follows: TGCGCCAGCAGCTTGGCCCCACCGAACACCGGGGAGCTGTTTTTT.

In this sample, this clonotype turned up many times. The CDR3 coding sequence is TGTGCCAGCAGCCCCGGGACAGACCCAAACACCATATATTTT. Translation gives CASSPGTDPNTIYF. This sequence joins TRBV4-2 and TRBJ1-3; 7 bases agree with TRBD1. This CDR3 region has 14 residues. Germline assignment: CDR1 LGHNA and CDR2 YNFKEQ. The V gene end was trimmed by 4 bases and the J gene end by 6 bases; junction bases not matched to a gene: 6.

This clonotype was recorded many times. The rearrangement links TRBV10-3 to TRBJ2-3; D could derive from TRBD1 or TRBD2 (5 bases each). Trimming removed 11 bases from V and 2 bases from J, with 20 bases in between. This CDR3 has 15 residues. Germline CDR1 reads ENHRY; CDR2 reads SYGVKD. The CDR3 sequence is CALGRDPTNTDTQYF. The CDR3 DNA follows: TGTGCCCTCGGCCGGGACCCGACCAACACAGATACGCAGTATTTT.

This clonotype occurred many times. This chain connects TRBV7-2 to TRBJ1-1; D gene ambiguous. CDR1 and CDR2 (germline): SGHTA, FQGNSA. Trimming removed 7 bases from V and 4 bases from J, with 16 bases in between. CDR3 length: 14 residues. CDR3 loop: CASTVTLSITEAFF. The CDR3 nucleotides are TGTGCCAGCACCGTGACACTAAGTATCACTGAAGCTTTCTTT. Supplemented by reference TRBV7-2 and TRBJ1-1, the full variable domain reads GAGVSQSPSNKVTEKGKDVELRCDPISGHTALYWYRQSLGQGLEFLIYFQGNSAPDKSGLPSDRFSAERTGGSVSTLTIQRTQQEDSAVYLCASTVTLSITEAFFGQGTRLTVV.

This clonotype came up many times. V is TRBV20-1 and J is TRBJ2-5; D not certain. Trimming stripped 6 bases from V and 5 bases from J, with 13 bases between. CDR3 size: 12 residues. Germline lookup yields CDR1 DFQATT and CDR2 SNEGSKA (reference sequence). The CDR3 is CSAPHLGETQYF. In DNA, the CDR3 is TGCAGTGCCCCCCACCTCGGGGAGACCCAGTACTTC.

This clonotype was seen repeatedly, ten times or more. The gene calls are TRBV6-1 and TRBJ2-3, with D possibly being TRBD2 (5 bases). This CDR3 is 12 amino acids long. Germline V gene sequence: CDR1 MNHNS, CDR2 SASEGT. Trimming removed 5 bases at V and 10 bases at J, with 13 bases between. The CDR3 spells CASSIRDNAQYF. CDR3 in DNA: TGTGCCAGCAGTATACGGGATAATGCGCAGTATTTT.

The chain carries TRBV25-1 and TRBJ1-4, with D perhaps TRBD1 (5 bases). The CDR3 is made up of 15 amino acids. Per germline, CDR1 MGHDK and CDR2 SYGVNS. Trimming left V 4 bases short and J 3 bases short, with 12 bases between. CDR3 coding DNA: TGTGCCAGCAGTGTCCAGGGTGTGCCTAATGAAAAACTGTTTTTT. Translating it yields CASSVQGVPNEKLFF. Combining the CDR3 with reference TRBV25-1 and TRBJ1-4 gives the whole variable domain EADIYQTPRYLVIGTGKKITLECSQTMGHDKMYWYQQDPGMELHLIHYSYGVNSTEKGDLSSESTVSRIRTEHFPLTLESARPSHTSQYLCASSVQGVPNEKLFFGSGTQLSVL.